This TCR beta chain was documented in a study of cytomegalovirus exposure and HLA in healthy donors. Trimming took 8 bases from V and 6 from J; bases not matched to a gene: 7. CDR3 size: 13 residues. Germline CDR1 and CDR2: SGDLS and YYNGEE. Primers included in the PCR were 60 Vbeta and 13 Jbeta primers. Assay: immunoSEQ multiplex PCR; the TCRdb copy retains only in-frame clones and omits some. Altogether about 140,000 clones are present, under 80% being singletons, with the ten largest covering 8.8%. Regarding the study as a whole: Sequencing likely produced, as an artifact, a cluster of highly shared sequence variants.

This clone occurred once. As yet, its antigen is unknown. This receptor was obtained from a woman in her forties or fifties in good health and CMV-seropositive. Sequencing input: PBMCs. The genes are TRBV9 and TRBJ2-3; 9 nucleotides align to TRBD2. CDR3 sequence reads: CASGLAGTDTQYF. The CDR3 nucleotides read TGTGCCAGTGGGCTAGCGGGGACGGATACGCAGTATTTT.